Below are 4 T cell receptor beta chains sequenced from a single sample in a study of cytomegalovirus exposure and HLA in healthy donors. Vbeta (60) and Jbeta (13) primers were used in the PCR. TCRdb's table, derived via immunoSEQ multiplex PCR, lists solely in-frame clones and lacks some. This sample carries approximately 140,000 clones, roughly four fifths of them seen once, and the ten largest clones take about 3.2%. The sequenced material came from PBMCs. All receptors derive from a man younger than 30 in good health and CMV-seropositive.

This chain connects TRBV14 to TRBJ1-3; the D gene is possibly TRBD1 (6 bases). Looked up from germline, CDR1 is SGHDN and CDR2 is FVKESK. The CDR3 totals 13 residues. V lost 5 bases and J lost 3, with 8 bases in between. Here the CDR3 reads CASSNRVGNTIYF. Here the CDR3 DNA reads TGTGCCAGCAGCAACAGGGTTGGAAACACCATATATTTT.

The chain recombines TRBV7-9 with TRBJ2-2; tentatively, D is TRBD2 (5 bases). There are 16 residues in the CDR3. V lost 3 bases to trimming and J lost 4 bases, with 15 bases between them. Per germline, CDR1 SEHNR and CDR2 FQNEAQ (reference sequence). The CDR3 here is CASSFFRTVGTGELFF. The CDR3, as DNA: TGTGCCAGCAGCTTTTTCAGGACTGTGGGCACCGGGGAGCTGTTTTTT.

This clone showed up just a few times. V usage is TRBV5-1 and J usage is TRBJ1-3; 7 positions match TRBD1. Per germline, CDR1 SGHRS and CDR2 YFSETQ. The CDR3 covers 16 residues. The V segment lost 2 bases and the J segment 2 bases; nucleotides outside the gene matches: 7. This chain's CDR3 is CASSLDRVGAGNTIYF. The DNA for the CDR3 is TGCGCCAGCAGCTTAGACAGGGTAGGAGCTGGAAACACCATATATTTT.

This clone appeared once. The V call is TRBV6-1, the J call TRBJ1-3; 9 nucleotides match TRBD1. CDR3 length equals 15 residues. Germline V gives CDR1 MNHNS, CDR2 SASEGT. The junction had 10 bases not matched to a gene; V was cut back by 9 bases and J by 4 bases. CDR3 protein: CARVKQGAGGNTIYF. CDR3 sequence (DNA): TGTGCCAGAGTAAAACAGGGGGCAGGGGGAAACACCATATATTTT.